Included here is one T cell receptor beta chain sequence, with context. Its antigen is unknown. No base-level quality is on record; no much larger clone is a single base apart. This entry is derived from a study of tumor-infiltrating lymphocytes in localized non-small cell lung cancer (dated by TCRdb to the early 2020s). Broadly, across the study: The cohort covered several histologies, both smokers and never-smokers, and patients whose samples were collected after neoadjuvant chemotherapy. For 55 to 60 patients, immunoSEQ T-cell fraction was compared between paired tumor and uninvolved lung. TCR sequencing was one of several integrated assays, alongside flow cytometry, multiplex immunofluorescence, RNA-seq, exome sequencing and proteomics, applied to the same patients. From each patient came resected tumor tissue plus uninvolved lung tissue from that same patient, and the uninvolved lung tissue was described as non-adjacent to the tumor. The overall ICON cohort comprised over 120 surgical patients with localized non-small cell lung cancer whose tumors were resected. Here is what the overall study found, with its caveats: Assay coverage differed among patients according to how much tissue was available, so only a subset of the cohort had TCR sequencing. Recurrence-free survival showed no association with tumor T-cell fraction measured by TCR sequencing (p = 0.61). Different pieces of the same tissue were used for different assays, so technical variation could not be separated from intratumor heterogeneity. The TCR-derived T-cell fraction showed no difference between the flow cytometry-defined immunotypes IM1 (good prognosis) and IM2 (poor prognosis). Higher T cell infiltration in tumors than in uninvolved lung tissue was supported by TCRbeta sequencing, consistent with immunofluorescence CD3 counts.

The first patient joined ICON in early 2016, and enrollment wrapped up when the last patient was enrolled in 2018. From a subcohort of about 80 patients, fresh tumor and matched uninvolved tissue were collected for in-depth immune analyses, including TCR sequencing. No cell sorting was done, and TCR sequencing was instead run on DNA isolated from bulk tissue. TCR sequencing with the immunoSEQ assay provided the T-cell fraction in tumor and uninvolved lung tissue. In the authors' own workflow: To analyze survival, patients were divided into a high T-cell fraction group (upper tertile) and a low T-cell fraction group (lower two tertiles), and the two groups were compared using a log-rank test. A signed-rank test was used to test paired tumor versus uninvolved lung differences in T-cell fraction. TCRdb took this table from immuneACCESS and kept in-frame rearrangements with V and J called. Such tables lack part of the clones; where checked against another copy, unresolved V genes explain under half of the gap, and the rest is unexplained. The DNA was the basis for D and trimming; V, J and clone size are from that table. The sample profile shows 10,000 to 15,000 clones; approximately 84% of them were found once. The ten largest clones represent more than 8% of the sample.

Looking up the germline V gene yields CDR1 KGHSH and CDR2 LQKENI. V is pruned by 5 bases and J by 0 bases, leaving 4 bases of the junction without a gene match. Taken from cysteine to phenylalanine, the CDR3 has 16 residues. Only the CDR3 DNA is retained, 48 bases long and in frame from the first base. The receptor was derived from a human donor with non-small cell lung cancer. Source material: lung tumor tissue. Recombination joined TRBV18 with TRBJ1-4; 9 nucleotides in the junction match TRBD1. The CDR3 has the sequence CASSSGQGTTNEKLFF. DNA sequence: TGTGCCAGCTCATCGGGACAGGGAACAACTAATGAAAAACTGTTTTTT. Outside the CDR3, residues come from the reference TRBV18 and TRBJ1-4 proteins, so the full variable domain is: NAGVMQNPRHLVRRRGQEARLRCSPMKGHSHVYWYRQLPEEGLKFMVYLQKENIIDESGMPKERFSAEFPKEGPSILRIQQVVRGDSAAYFCASSSGQGTTNEKLFFGSGTQLSVL.